Listed here are 30 T cell receptor beta chains from one sample, sequenced in a study of glioma-infiltrating T cells after dendritic cell vaccination. The table came from immunoSEQ multiplex PCR; TCRdb's copy has only in-frame clones and leaves some out. The sample shows under 100,000 clones, 70% to 90% of them seen only once. Source: blood, taken before dendritic cell vaccination. Source of these receptors: a human donor with glioblastoma.

This clone has just one count. The chain uses TRBV6-5 and TRBJ2-7; the D is unclear. V shed 2 bases and J shed 7 bases, with 6 bases lying between them. The germline CDR1 and CDR2 sequences are MNHEY and SVGAGI. The CDR3 has 11 amino acids. The CDR3 sequence is CASSYLLEQYF. Here the CDR3 DNA reads TGTGCCAGCAGTTACCTCCTGGAGCAGTACTTC.

This chain uses TRBV12-5 with TRBJ2-3, with D perhaps TRBD1 (5 bases). CDR3 length: 14 amino acids. Trimming cost V 5 bases and J 2 bases, with 11 bases left between them. Germline lookup yields CDR1 LGHNT and CDR2 FRNRAP. The CDR3 DNA follows: TGTGCTAGTGGTGCAGGGTTCTCCACAGATACGCAGTATTTT. Its protein product is CASGAGFSTDTQYF.

The V call is TRBV5-1, the J call TRBJ2-2, with D uncertain. Trimming removed 1 base at V and 2 bases at J, with 12 bases between. The length of the CDR3 is 16 residues. Germline-derived CDR1 and CDR2 are SGHRS and YFSETQ. The CDR3 is CASSLRQDKNTGELFF. Here the CDR3 DNA reads TGCGCCAGCAGCTTGAGGCAGGATAAAAACACCGGGGAGCTGTTTTTT. Filled out from reference TRBV5-1 and TRBJ2-2, the complete variable domain reads KAGVTQTPRYLIKTRGQQVTLSCSPISGHRSVSWYQQTPGQGLQFLFEYFSETQRNKGNFPGRFSGRQFSNSRSEMNVSTLELGDSALYLCASSLRQDKNTGELFFGEGSRLTVL.

The sample holds a few counts of this clone. This sequence joins TRBV5-1 and TRBJ1-4; the D is unclear. The V and J ends lost 2 bases and 8 bases respectively, with 13 bases between them. CDR1 and CDR2 (germline): SGHRS, YFSETQ. The CDR3 is 14 amino acids. CDR3 nucleotides: TGCGCCAGCAGCTTCGACGTTCAGCGGGAAAAACTGTTTTTT. Protein product: CASSFDVQREKLFF.

The V gene is TRBV7-2, the J gene TRBJ1-5; TRBD1 aligns across 7 bases. V was clipped by 5 bases and J by 3 bases; unmatched bases: 4. This CDR3 is built from 14 residues. Germline assignment: CDR1 SGHTA and CDR2 FQGNSA. CDR3 amino acids: CASSPGQFNQPQHF. CDR3 DNA sequence: TGTGCCAGCAGCCCGGGACAGTTCAATCAGCCCCAGCATTTT.

This clone was recorded once. V gene TRBV21-1 combines with J gene TRBJ2-2; TRBD2, the D gene given by the table, was not confirmed from the DNA. TRBV21-1 is noted as a pseudogene. The CDR3 has 19 amino acids. CDR3 DNA: TGTGCCAGCAGCAAGGTATTACTAGCGGGGGGTCCTAACACCGGGGAGCTGTTTTTT. It yields the protein CASSKVLLAGGPNTGELFF.

Written as DNA, the CDR3 is TGTGCCAGCAGCTTGGGAGGGGGCCGGGAGACCCAGTACTTC. It codes for CASSLGGGRETQYF. The chain couples TRBV5-4 to TRBJ2-5; TRBD1 aligns across 7 bases. This CDR3 has 14 amino acids. Germline loops: CDR1 SGHNT, CDR2 YYREEE (reference sequence). Germline trimming cut 0 bases from V and 5 bases from J; bases unmatched to any gene: 4. Looking up the rest from reference TRBV5-4 and TRBJ2-5 gives the full variable domain: ETGVTQSPTHLIKTRGQQVTLRCSSQSGHNTVSWYQQALGQGPQFIFQYYREEENGRGNFPPRFSGLQFPNYSSELNVNALELDDSALYLCASSLGGGRETQYFGPGTRLLVL.

The rearrangement joins TRBV12-2 to TRBJ1-5. TRBV12-2 is an annotated pseudogene. This CDR3 is 12 amino acids long. As DNA, the CDR3 is TGTGCAAGTCGCCTCCCCAATCAGCCCCAGCATTTT. Translation: CASRLPNQPQHF.

The chain combines TRBV4-2 with TRBJ1-1, with D perhaps matching TRBD1 (5 bases). Trimming took off 3 bases at V and 5 bases at J, with 10 bases between the two ends. The CDR3 runs 13 residues. Germline V gene data show CDR1 as LGHNA and CDR2 as YNFKEQ. The CDR3 DNA is TGTGCCAGCAGCCATAGGGGAGGGACTGAAGCTTTCTTT. Translated, it gives CASSHRGGTEAFF.

The chain links TRBV7-3 to TRBJ1-1, with D perhaps matching TRBD1 (5 bases). The CDR3 is made up of 13 amino acids. V was shortened by 2 bases and J by 4 bases, with 8 bases between the two germline ends. Germline V gene data show CDR1 as SGHTA and CDR2 as FQGTGA. The CDR3 coding sequence is TGTGCCAGCAGCTTACAGGGTCCCACTGAAGCTTTCTTT. Residues: CASSLQGPTEAFF.

This chain joins TRBV7-9 and TRBJ1-2; 10 bases agree with TRBD1. V shed 2 bases, J shed 6 bases, and the junction held 18 bases outside the gene matches. This CDR3 comprises 19 residues. Germline CDR1 and CDR2: SEHNR and FQNEAQ (reference sequence). The CDR3 DNA is TGTGCCAGCAGCTTAACTCCGGGACAGGGGTTAGCCACAGACAATGGCTACACCTTC. Translation: CASSLTPGQGLATDNGYTF. Full variable domain (missing parts from reference TRBV7-9 and TRBJ1-2): DTGVSQNPRHKITKRGQNVTFRCDPISEHNRLYWYRQTLGQGPEFLTYFQNEAQLEKSRLLSDRFSAERPKGSFSTLEIQRTEQGDSAMYLCASSLTPGQGLATDNGYTFGSGTRLTVV.

This clone appeared once. The chain carries TRBV28 and TRBJ1-1; D may be TRBD1 (5 bases). Trimming removed 0 bases at V and 10 bases at J, with 15 bases between. This CDR3 comprises 14 residues. Germline V gene sequence: CDR1 MDHEN, CDR2 SYDVKM. This chain's CDR3 is CASSLWSEGEGAFF. Written as DNA, the CDR3 is TGTGCCAGCAGTTTATGGTCTGAAGGGGAGGGAGCTTTCTTT.

The chain is built from TRBV6-1 and TRBJ2-2; D is perhaps TRBD2 (6 bases). The germline V gene encodes CDR1 MNHNS and CDR2 SASEGT. The length of the CDR3 is 15 residues. V was pared by 5 bases and J by 0 bases, with 10 bases between. The CDR3 here is CASSPLATNTGELFF. For the CDR3, the DNA is TGTGCCAGCAGTCCGCTAGCGACGAACACCGGGGAGCTGTTTTTT.

The chain combines TRBV5-1 with TRBJ2-7, with unresolved D. CDR3 length equals 13 residues. Germline V gives CDR1 SGHRS, CDR2 YFSETQ. V gave up 0 bases and J gave up 3 bases, with 7 bases separating them. The CDR3 protein is CASSLDSFYEQYF. CDR3 coding DNA: TGCGCCAGCAGCTTGGACAGCTTCTACGAGCAGTACTTC.

The chain recombines TRBV18 with TRBJ2-1; 13 bases agree with TRBD2. The CDR3 loop spans 16 amino acids. Germline assignment: CDR1 KGHSH and CDR2 LQKENI. Trimming at V came to 6 bases and at J to 8 bases, leaving 10 bases not matched to a gene. The CDR3 coding sequence is TGTGCCAGCTCCCAAGGACTAGCGGGAGTAGTCTATGAGCAGTTCTTC. This gives the protein CASSQGLAGVVYEQFF.

The chain recombines TRBV29-1 with TRBJ2-3; 12 positions agree with TRBD1. The CDR3 length is 15 residues. V trimming: 5 bases; J trimming: 1 base; junction bases outside the gene matches: 4. The germline V gene has CDR1 SQVTM and CDR2 ANQGSEA. The CDR3 DNA is TGCAGCGTTCACCGGGACAGGGGGCGCACAGATACGCAGTATTTT. Protein: CSVHRDRGRTDTQYF.

The genes are TRBV7-9 and TRBJ2-5; tentative D call: TRBD2 (5 bases). There are 15 residues in the CDR3. The ends were cut back, 1 base at V and 0 bases at J, with 9 bases in the middle. The germline V gene encodes CDR1 SEHNR and CDR2 FQNEAQ (reference sequence). The CDR3 DNA reads as TGTGCCAGCAGCTTAGTCCTAGCCTACCAAGAGACCCAGTACTTC. Its translation is CASSLVLAYQETQYF.

This clone was recorded a few times. The chain is built from TRBV18 and TRBJ2-3; 8 nucleotides align to TRBD1. The CDR3 contains 15 residues. Trimming at V came to 5 bases and at J to 2 bases, leaving 6 bases not matched to a gene. Germline lookup yields CDR1 KGHSH and CDR2 LQKENI. CDR3 loop: CASSSRTGSTDTQYF. The CDR3 region has the DNA TGTGCCAGCTCATCTCGGACAGGGTCCACAGATACGCAGTATTTT.

This clone showed up just once. J is TRBJ2-7 and V is TRBV2; 13 nucleotides match TRBD2. This CDR3 spans 16 amino acids. V gave up 2 bases and J gave up 6 bases; unmatched junction bases: 7. In germline, CDR1 is SNHLY, CDR2 FYNNEI. CDR3 sequence (DNA): TGTGCCAGCAGTGAAATTCCCCGACTAGCGGGGGGCGAGCAGTACTTC. This codes for CASSEIPRLAGGEQYF.

The chain links TRBV2 to TRBJ2-3, with D perhaps matching TRBD1 (5 bases). CDR3 length: 14 amino acids. Trimming shortened V by 4 bases and J by 2 bases, and 10 bases separated the two germline ends. The germline gives CDR1 SNHLY, CDR2 FYNNEI. CDR3 in DNA: TGTGCCAGCAGTGTGAACAGGCCCACAGATACGCAGTATTTT. Translating it yields CASSVNRPTDTQYF.

The V gene is TRBV15, the J gene TRBJ1-1; D uncertain. Looked up from germline, CDR1 is LNHNV and CDR2 is YYDKDF (reference sequence). The CDR3 totals 14 residues. Trimming pared 5 bases from V and 1 base from J, leaving 11 bases between. For the CDR3, the DNA is TGTGCCACCAGCGCCCGAGGCAGGAACACTGAAGCTTTCTTT. Translating it yields CATSARGRNTEAFF.

The chain couples TRBV5-1 to TRBJ1-2; no clear D gene. This CDR3 has 15 residues. Per germline, CDR1 SGHRS and CDR2 YFSETQ. The V end lost 2 bases, the J end lost 2 bases, and 13 bases lay between the germline ends. The CDR3 coding sequence is TGCGCCAGCAGCTTAGTGGGCAGTGAGAACTATGGCTACACCTTC. It specifies CASSLVGSENYGYTF. Together with reference TRBV5-1 and TRBJ1-2, the CDR3 gives the full variable domain: KAGVTQTPRYLIKTRGQQVTLSCSPISGHRSVSWYQQTPGQGLQFLFEYFSETQRNKGNFPGRFSGRQFSNSRSEMNVSTLELGDSALYLCASSLVGSENYGYTFGSGTRLTVV.

The V gene is TRBV6-1, the J gene TRBJ1-1, with TRBD1 as a possible D gene (5 bases). The V gene lost 7 bases and the J gene lost 6 bases, with 15 bases spanning the gap. The CDR3 covers 13 residues. The germline V gene encodes CDR1 MNHNS and CDR2 SASEGT. The CDR3 loop reads CASKVGRGAEAFF. DNA for the CDR3: TGTGCCAGCAAGGTCGGGAGAGGGGCTGAAGCTTTCTTT.

The chain is built from TRBV30 and TRBJ2-1; a possible D gene is TRBD1 (6 bases). The CDR3 has 13 residues. Between the trimmed V and J ends, which lost 5 bases and 6 bases, there was a span of 14 bases. CDR1 is GTSNPN, CDR2 SVGIG, per germline (reference sequence). The chain's CDR3 is CAWDRLGPNEQFF. CDR3 DNA: TGTGCCTGGGACAGGCTTGGACCCAATGAGCAGTTCTTC. The whole variable domain, remainder taken from reference TRBV30 and TRBJ2-1, is SQTIHQWPATLVQPVGSPLSLECTVEGTSNPNLYWYRQAAGRGLQLLFYSVGIGQISSEVPQNLSASRPQDRQFILSSKKLLLSDSGFYLCAWDRLGPNEQFFGPGTRLTVL.

This clone appeared a single time. Compared with germline, one end of the junction differs, possibly owing to a read error. The same CDR3 arises from other DNA sequences in this sample as well. The V and J genes are TRBV25-1 and TRBJ2-7; no clear D gene. The CDR3 consists of 13 residues. The germline V gene has CDR1 MGHDK and CDR2 SYGVNS. CDR3 residues: CASGLYSSYEQYF. The CDR3, as DNA: TGTGCCAGCGGGTTATACAGCTCCTACGAGCAGTACTTT.

A few counts support this clone. V gene TRBV2 combines with J gene TRBJ1-1, with D maybe TRBD1 (6 bases). CDR3 length: 14 amino acids. Germline V gene data show CDR1 as SNHLY and CDR2 as FYNNEI. The V end was cut by 6 bases, the J end by 1 base, with 12 bases between. The chain's CDR3 is CASSPETGNTEAFF. The CDR3, as DNA: TGTGCCAGCAGCCCAGAGACAGGGAACACTGAAGCTTTCTTT. Full variable domain (missing parts from reference TRBV2 and TRBJ1-1): EPEVTQTPSHQVTQMGQEVILRCVPISNHLYFYWYRQILGQKVEFLVSFYNNEISEKSEIFDDQFSVERPDGSNFTLKIRSTKLEDSAMYFCASSPETGNTEAFFGQGTRLTVV.

The rearrangement uses TRBV7-2 and TRBJ1-1; perhaps TRBD1 as D (5 bases). The germline V and J ends were trimmed by 3 bases and 0 bases, with 8 bases remaining between them. CDR1 is SGHTA, CDR2 FQGNSA, per germline. CDR3 size: 14 residues. CDR3 DNA sequence: TGTGCCAGCAGCTTTGGGGGGTTGAACACTGAAGCTTTCTTT. It is translated as CASSFGGLNTEAFF.

The chain has TRBV11-2 and TRBJ1-2; D remains unclear. Germline V gene lookup returns CDR1 SGHAT and CDR2 FQNNGV. The CDR3 covers 15 residues. Trimming shortened V by 0 bases and J by 6 bases, and 14 bases separated the two germline ends. The CDR3: CASSLELVEDNGYTF. CDR3 DNA sequence: TGTGCCAGCAGCTTAGAATTGGTGGAGGATAATGGCTACACCTTC.

This clone occurred once. The chain links TRBV5-1 to TRBJ2-1; perhaps TRBD2 as D (6 bases). CDR3 length: 15 amino acids. Between the trimmed V and J ends, which lost 4 bases and 5 bases, there was a span of 16 bases. From germline, CDR1 is SGHRS and CDR2 YFSETQ. The DNA of the CDR3 is TGCGCCAGCAGCGCGGGGTCTGGGGCCCACAATGAGCAGTTCTTC. This translates into CASSAGSGAHNEQFF.

The chain links TRBV5-1 to TRBJ2-2, with D tentatively TRBD1 (6 bases). The CDR3 length is 17 residues. V lost 0 bases to trimming and J lost 1 base, with 13 bases between them. The germline V gene has CDR1 SGHRS and CDR2 YFSETQ. CDR3 coding DNA: TGCGCCAGCAGCTTGGCCCCGGTGACAGGGAACACCGGGGAGCTGTTTTTT. Protein product: CASSLAPVTGNTGELFF.